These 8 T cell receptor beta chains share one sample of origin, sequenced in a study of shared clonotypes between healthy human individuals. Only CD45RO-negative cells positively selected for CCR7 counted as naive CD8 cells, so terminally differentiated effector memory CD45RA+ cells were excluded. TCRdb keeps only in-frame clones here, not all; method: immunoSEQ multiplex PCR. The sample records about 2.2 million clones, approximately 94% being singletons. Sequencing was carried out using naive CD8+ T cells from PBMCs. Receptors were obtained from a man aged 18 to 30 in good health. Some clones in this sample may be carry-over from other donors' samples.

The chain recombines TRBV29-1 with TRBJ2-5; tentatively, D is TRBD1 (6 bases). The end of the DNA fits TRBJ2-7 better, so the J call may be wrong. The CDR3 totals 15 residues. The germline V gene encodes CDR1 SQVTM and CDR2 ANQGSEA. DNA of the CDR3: TGCAGCGTTGAAGGTACGGAAAACAGGGCCCACGAGCAGTACTTC. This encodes CSVEGTENRAHEQYF.

The CDR3: CASSFFGGDNEQFF. DNA of the CDR3: TGTGCCAGCAGCTTTTTTGGGGGAGACAATGAGCAGTTCTTC. The rearrangement uses TRBV5-5 and TRBJ2-1; D is perhaps TRBD1 or TRBD2 (5 bases each). Germline assignment: CDR1 SGHKS and CDR2 YYEKEE (reference sequence). CDR3 size: 14 residues. With 2 bases removed from V and 5 bases from J, the gap between germline ends came to 11 bases.

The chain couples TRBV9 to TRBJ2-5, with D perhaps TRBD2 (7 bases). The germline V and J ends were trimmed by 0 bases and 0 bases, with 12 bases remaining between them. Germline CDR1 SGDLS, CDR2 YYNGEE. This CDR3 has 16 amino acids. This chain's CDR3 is CASSVEGGGNQETQYF. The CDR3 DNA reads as TGTGCCAGCAGCGTAGAGGGAGGGGGAAACCAAGAGACCCAGTACTTC.

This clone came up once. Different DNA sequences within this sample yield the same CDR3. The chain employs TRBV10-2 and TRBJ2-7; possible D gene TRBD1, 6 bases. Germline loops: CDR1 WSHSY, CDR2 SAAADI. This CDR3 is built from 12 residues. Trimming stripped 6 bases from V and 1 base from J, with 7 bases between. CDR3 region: CASRDRSYEQYF. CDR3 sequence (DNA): TGCGCCAGCAGAGACAGGTCCTACGAGCAGTACTTC.

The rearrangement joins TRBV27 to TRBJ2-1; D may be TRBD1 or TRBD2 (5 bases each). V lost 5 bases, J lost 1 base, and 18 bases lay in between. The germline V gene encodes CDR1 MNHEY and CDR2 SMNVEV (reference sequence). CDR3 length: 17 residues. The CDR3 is CASSVSRDLESYNEQFF. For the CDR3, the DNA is TGTGCCAGCAGTGTCAGCCGGGACCTCGAATCCTACAATGAGCAGTTCTTC.

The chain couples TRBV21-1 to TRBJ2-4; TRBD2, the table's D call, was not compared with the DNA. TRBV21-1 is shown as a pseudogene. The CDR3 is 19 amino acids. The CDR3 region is CASSPVGEAASRTKNIQYF. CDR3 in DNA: TGTGCCAGCAGCCCGGTAGGGGAGGCGGCATCACGAACCAAAAACATTCAGTACTTC.

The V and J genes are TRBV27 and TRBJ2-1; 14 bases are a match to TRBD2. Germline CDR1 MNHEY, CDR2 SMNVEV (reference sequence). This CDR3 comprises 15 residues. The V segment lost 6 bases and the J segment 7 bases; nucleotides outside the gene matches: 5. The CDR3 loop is CASREGLAGDNEQFF. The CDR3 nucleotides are TGTGCCAGCAGGGAGGGACTAGCGGGAGATAATGAGCAGTTCTTC.

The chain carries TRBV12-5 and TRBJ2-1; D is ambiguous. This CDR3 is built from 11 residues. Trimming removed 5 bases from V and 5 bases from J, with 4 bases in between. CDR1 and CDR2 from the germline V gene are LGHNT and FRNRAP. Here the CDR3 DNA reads TGTGCTAGTGGTCTAGACAATGAGCAGTTCTTC. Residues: CASGLDNEQFF.